This TCR beta chain was sequenced in a study of blood T cells in healthy people across ages. Study information: About one barcoded TCR beta cDNA was captured per two T cells.

Every participating donor contributed roughly 11 milliliters of peripheral blood through a draw. Sample-barcoded 5' priming and a J-beta primer mix drove a second PCR of about 7 to 11 cycles. MiXCR was run by TCRdb on the 5' RACE reads, yielding one entry per CDR3 protein. Here the sample spans around 1.5 million distinct CDR3 sequences, about 32% being singletons. Sample: blood. This clonotype was obtained from a woman in her 30s in good health.

This CDR3 reads CASSLFPGPPGANVLTF. For the CDR3, the DNA is TGTGCCAGCAGCTTATTCCCAGGCCCACCTGGGGCCAACGTCCTGACTTTC. The rearrangement links TRBV7-9 to TRBJ2-6; the D is unclear. The germline V gene encodes CDR1 SEHNR and CDR2 FQNEAQ (reference sequence). CDR3 length: 17 residues. V shed 2 bases and J shed 2 bases, with 13 bases lying between them. Full variable domain (remainder filled in from reference TRBV7-9 and TRBJ2-6): DTGVSQNPRHKITKRGQNVTFRCDPISEHNRLYWYRQTLGQGPEFLTYFQNEAQLEKSRLLSDRFSAERPKGSFSTLEIQRTEQGDSAMYLCASSLFPGPPGANVLTFGAGSRLTVL.